These T cell receptor beta chains were read from a single sample in a study of brain metastases from non-small cell lung cancer. The protocol was immunoSEQ multiplex PCR, while the TCRdb copy is restricted to in-frame clones and leaves out a portion. The sample holds 900 to 1,000 clones; under 90% are singletons and the top ten take approximately 6.6%. Sequencing was carried out using primary lung tumor tissue. These TCRs come from a donor aged 40 or over with non-small cell lung cancer. The CDR3 runs from the conserved cysteine through the conserved F or W. The D gene is left open where the match is weak. Size is stated for part of the rows, as once, few or many counts, or as a class when the clone is expanded.

j_call v_call d_call clone_size cdr3_nt cdr3_aa
TRBJ2-7 TRBV10-2 . . TGCGCCAGCAGTACCACAGGCGGCTCCGGGGAGCAGTACTTC CASSTTGGSGEQYF
TRBJ1-1 TRBV18 . . TGTGCCAGCTCATTACACTCGAACACTGAAGCTTTCTTT CASSLHSNTEAFF
TRBJ2-1 TRBV6-4 . . TGTGCCAGCAGTGACTCAGTCACGGGGAACTACAATGAGCAGTTCTTC CASSDSVTGNYNEQFF
TRBJ2-4 TRBV3-1/TRBV3-2 . . TGTGCCAGCAGCGCGCTCTGTCCCATTTGCAAAAAAAACATTCAGTACTTC CASSALCPICKKNIQYF
TRBJ1-2 TRBV3-1/TRBV3-2 . . TGTGCCAGCAGCCGAGGGGGGACTCATGAGGTCTATGGCTACACCTTC CASSRGGTHEVYGYTF
TRBJ1-1 TRBV29-1 . once TGCAGCGCAGGGATGAACACTGAAGCTTTCTTT CSAGMNTEAFF
TRBJ1-1 TRBV6-4 . few TGTGCCAGGAGGGTGCGTGGAACTGAAGCTTTCTTT CARRVRGTEAFF
TRBJ2-1 TRBV2 . . TGTGCCAGCAGCCTAAGTGGGGGCCCCGAGCAGTTCTTC CASSLSGGPEQFF
TRBJ1-6 TRBV30 TRBD1 . TGTGCCTGGAAGTCCTCCGGGACAGTCAATAATTCACCCCTCCACTTT CAWKSSGTVNNSPLHF
TRBJ1-1 TRBV18 . . TGTGCCAGCTCACCGCAAGACCGAAGTGAAGCTTTCTTT CASSPQDRSEAFF
TRBJ2-2 TRBV21-1 . . TGTGCCAGCAGTCAATCCAGACAGGGGGGTTGGACCGGGGAGCTGTTTTTT CASSQSRQGGWTGELFF
TRBJ1-3 TRBV10-3 . once TGTGCCGGGATACTGGTCAGGGAAAACACCATATATTTT CAGILVRENTIYF
TRBJ2-1 TRBV19 . . TGTGCCAGTAGTATAGATCTGAGAGCGGAGAACGACAATGAGCAGTTCTTC CASSIDLRAENDNEQFF
TRBJ1-6 TRBV30 . . TGTGCCTGGAAAGAGGTTAATTCACCCCTCCACTTT CAWKEVNSPLHF
TRBJ1-2 TRBV7-9 . . TGTGCCAGCAGCACCTGGACGGACGTTGGCTACACCTTC CASSTWTDVGYTF
TRBJ2-3 TRBV18 . . TGTGCCAGCTCACCATGGGATACGCAGTATTTT CASSPWDTQYF
TRBJ2-1 TRBV14 TRBD2 . TGTGCCAGCAGCCAAGATGAAGCGGGAGGCTTATACAATGAGCAGTTCTTC CASSQDEAGGLYNEQFF
TRBJ2-3 TRBV2 . . TGTGCCAGCAGTGAAGTCGGCCAAGGCACAGATACGCAGTATTTT CASSEVGQGTDTQYF
TRBJ1-1 TRBV11-3 TRBD1 . TGTGCCAGCAGCCCCGGGCTCACAGGGGTGGACACTGAAGCTTTCTTT CASSPGLTGVDTEAFF
TRBJ1-2 TRBV28 TRBD1 . TGTGTCAGCAGTTCCGAGGGGGCAGACTATGGCTACACCTTC CVSSSEGADYGYTF
TRBJ2-3 TRBV13 . . TGTGCCAGCAGCTTAGTTGGGTATACGCAGTATTTT CASSLVGYTQYF
TRBJ1-5 TRBV19 . . TGTGCCAGTAGTATCGTGCCTCAGTTTCAGCCCCAGCATTTT CASSIVPQFQPQHF
TRBJ2-7 TRBV6-4 . . TGTGCCAGCAGCTCTCAACGGGGCAGCTACGAGCAGTACTTC CASSSQRGSYEQYF
TRBJ1-3 TRBV15 TRBD1 . TGTGCCACCAGCGGACAGGGAGGAAACACCATATATTTT CATSGQGGNTIYF
TRBJ2-5 TRBV9 TRBD2 . TGTGCCAGCAGCGCCCAACAACTCGGGACTAGTCTCGAGACCCAGTACTTC CASSAQQLGTSLETQYF
TRBJ1-2 TRBV28 TRBD1 . TGTGCCAGCGCGGATAGGGGGCGAGGTTATGGCTACACCTTC CASADRGRGYGYTF
TRBJ1-1 TRBV4-1 . . TGCGCCAGCAGCCAAGGAGCGCTAAACACTGAAGCTTTCTTT CASSQGALNTEAFF
TRBJ1-4 TRBV18 . . TGTGCCAGCTCCCAACAGAGGCAGGGCTCTGGGGCTAATGAAAAACTGTTTTTT CASSQQRQGSGANEKLFF
TRBJ2-7 TRBV6-1 TRBD1 . TGTGCCAGCAGTGAATTCAGGGGGACCTCCTACGAGCAGTACTTC CASSEFRGTSYEQYF
TRBJ2-7 TRBV14 . . TGTGCCAGCAGCCAAGACCAGGCGTACTCCTACGAGCAGTACTTC CASSQDQAYSYEQYF
TRBJ1-1 TRBV6-1 . . TGTGCCAGCAGTGAACTCGGGACCGTAGGCGCGGGAGCTTTCTTT CASSELGTVGAGAFF
TRBJ2-2 TRBV10-2 TRBD2 . TGCGCCAGTAAGCGGGGACCAAGGACCGGGGAGCTGTTTTTT CASKRGPRTGELFF
TRBJ2-3 TRBV18 . . TGTGCCAGCTCGTTGTCTAGCGAAGGGGGCCCAGATACGCAGTATTTT CASSLSSEGGPDTQYF